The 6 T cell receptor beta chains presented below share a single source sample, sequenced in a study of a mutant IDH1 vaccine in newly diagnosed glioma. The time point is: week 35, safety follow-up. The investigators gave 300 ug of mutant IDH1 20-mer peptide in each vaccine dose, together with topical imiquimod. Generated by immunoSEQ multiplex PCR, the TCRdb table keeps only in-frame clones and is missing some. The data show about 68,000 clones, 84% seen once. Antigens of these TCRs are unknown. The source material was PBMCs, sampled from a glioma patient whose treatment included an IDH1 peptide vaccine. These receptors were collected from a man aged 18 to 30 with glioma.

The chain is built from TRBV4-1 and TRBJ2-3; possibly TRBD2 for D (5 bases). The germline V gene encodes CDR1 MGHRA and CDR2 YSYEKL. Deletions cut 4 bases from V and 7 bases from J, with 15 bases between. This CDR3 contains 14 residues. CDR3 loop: CASSPELVFHTQYF. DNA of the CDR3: TGCGCCAGCAGCCCAGAACTAGTCTTTCATACGCAGTATTTT.

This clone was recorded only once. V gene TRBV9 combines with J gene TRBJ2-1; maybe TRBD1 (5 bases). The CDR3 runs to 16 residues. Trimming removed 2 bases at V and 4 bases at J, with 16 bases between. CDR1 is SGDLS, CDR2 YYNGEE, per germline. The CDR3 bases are TGTGCCAGCAGCGTTTTCGGTGACAGCCGGTACAATGAGCAGTTCTTC. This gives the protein CASSVFGDSRYNEQFF. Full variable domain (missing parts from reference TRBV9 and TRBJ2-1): DSGVTQTPKHLITATGQRVTLRCSPRSGDLSVYWYQQSLDQGLQFLIQYYNGEERAKGNILERFSAQQFPDLHSELNLSSLELGDSALYFCASSVFGDSRYNEQFFGPGTRLTVL.

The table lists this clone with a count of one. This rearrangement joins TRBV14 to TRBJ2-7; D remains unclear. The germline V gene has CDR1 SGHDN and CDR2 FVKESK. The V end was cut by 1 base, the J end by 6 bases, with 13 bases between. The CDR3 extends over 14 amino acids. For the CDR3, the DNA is TGTGCCAGCAGCCAAGGCCGGGTCCGTGGCGAGCAGTACTTC. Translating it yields CASSQGRVRGEQYF.

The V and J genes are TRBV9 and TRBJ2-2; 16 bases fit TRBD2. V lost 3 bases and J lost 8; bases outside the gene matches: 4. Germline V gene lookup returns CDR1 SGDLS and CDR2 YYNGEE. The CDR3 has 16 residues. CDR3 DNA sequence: TGTGCCAGCAGCGCCGGGACTAGCGGGAGGGTGGGGGAGCTGTTTTTT. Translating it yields CASSAGTSGRVGELFF.

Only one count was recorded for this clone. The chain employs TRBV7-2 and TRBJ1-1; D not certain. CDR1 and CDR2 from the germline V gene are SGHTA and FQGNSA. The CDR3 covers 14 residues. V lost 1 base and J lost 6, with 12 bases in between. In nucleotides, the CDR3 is TGTGCCAGCAGCTTAGTCGGGCGGGGATCTGAAGCTTTCTTT. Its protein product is CASSLVGRGSEAFF.

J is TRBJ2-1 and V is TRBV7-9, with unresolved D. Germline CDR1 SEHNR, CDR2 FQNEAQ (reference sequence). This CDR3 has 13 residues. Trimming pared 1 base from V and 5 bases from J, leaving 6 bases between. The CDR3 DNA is TGTGCCAGCAGCTTAGTAGCAAACAATGAGCAGTTCTTC. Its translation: CASSLVANNEQFF.